The 32 T cell receptor beta chains presented below share a single source sample, sequenced in a study of cytomegalovirus exposure and HLA in healthy donors. The PCR was carried out with 60 Vbeta primers and 13 Jbeta primers. Libraries were prepared by immunoSEQ multiplex PCR; TCRdb keeps only in-frame clonotypes and omits some of them. The table includes under 55,000 clones, around 72% detected once. Sequencing was performed on PBMCs. The receptors come from a man aged 18-30 years in good health and CMV-seronegative.

The V gene is TRBV6-5, the J gene TRBJ2-1; D is uncertain. Germline V gene data show CDR1 as MNHEY and CDR2 as SVGAGI. Trimming cost V 2 bases and J 6 bases, with 8 bases left between them. The CDR3 is made up of 13 amino acids. CDR3 residues: CASSYMTSNEQFF. CDR3 DNA sequence: TGTGCCAGCAGTTACATGACATCCAATGAGCAGTTCTTC.

This chain links TRBV2 with TRBJ1-1; maybe TRBD1 (5 bases). The V gene's germline CDR1 is SNHLY and CDR2 FYNNEI. The V end was cut by 4 bases, the J end by 6 bases, with 12 bases between. This CDR3 region has 13 residues. The CDR3 nucleotides are TGTGCCAGCAGTGTACGTTCGACAGCTGAAGCTTTCTTT. Its translation: CASSVRSTAEAFF.

CDR3 residues: CASSGGRSGELFF. CDR3 in DNA: TGTGCCAGCAGCGGGGGGAGATCCGGGGAGCTGTTTTTT. The chain joins TRBV7-7 to TRBJ2-2, with a possible D match to TRBD2 (6 bases). Germline values: CDR1 SSHAT, CDR2 FNYEAQ (reference sequence). Trimming left V 5 bases short and J 6 bases short, with 10 bases between. There are 13 residues in the CDR3.

This chain connects TRBV6-5 to TRBJ1-2; tentative D call: TRBD1 (5 bases). Germline V gene data show CDR1 as MNHEY and CDR2 as SVGAGI. The CDR3 loop spans 12 amino acids. Trimming removed 6 bases from V and 10 bases from J, with 15 bases in between. This CDR3 reads CASSLAGVPYTF. As DNA, the CDR3 is TGTGCCAGCAGCCTAGCGGGGGTTCCCTACACCTTC.

This chain connects TRBV16 to TRBJ2-7; D uncertain. V lost 0 bases to trimming and J lost 0 bases, with 9 bases between them. CDR3 length: 15 amino acids. Per germline, CDR1 KGHSY and CDR2 FQNENV. The CDR3 protein is CASSQSTVVSYEQYF. Written as DNA, the CDR3 is TGTGCCAGCAGCCAATCAACAGTGGTCTCCTACGAGCAGTACTTC.

The V gene is TRBV7-2, the J gene TRBJ2-7; 7 nucleotides line up with TRBD2. The CDR3 consists of 15 residues. V lost 5 bases, J lost 2 bases, and 9 bases stayed unmatched. CDR1 is SGHTA, CDR2 FQGNSA, per germline. CDR3 coding DNA: TGTGCCAGCAGCCCTAGCGGCAAACTCACCTACGAGCAGTACTTC. It encodes CASSPSGKLTYEQYF.

The chain employs TRBV6-5 and TRBJ1-2; TRBD1 matches at 10 bases. This CDR3 region has 16 residues. V lost 2 bases and J lost 0; bases outside the gene matches: 3. From germline, CDR1 is MNHEY and CDR2 SVGAGI. DNA for the CDR3: TGTGCCAGCAGTTACGTTGGGACAGGGGCTAACTATGGCTACACCTTC. This gives the protein CASSYVGTGANYGYTF.

This chain links TRBV7-2 with TRBJ1-5, with D unresolved. Trimming took 5 bases from V and 5 from J, leaving 10 bases between them. The length of the CDR3 is 13 residues. The germline V gene has CDR1 SGHTA and CDR2 FQGNSA. The DNA for the CDR3 is TGTGCCAGCAGCCCCCGGCGGGATCAGCCCCAGCATTTT. Encoded protein: CASSPRRDQPQHF. Based on the CDR3 plus reference TRBV7-2 and TRBJ1-5, the full variable domain is GAGVSQSPSNKVTEKGKDVELRCDPISGHTALYWYRQSLGQGLEFLIYFQGNSAPDKSGLPSDRFSAERTGGSVSTLTIQRTQQEDSAVYLCASSPRRDQPQHFGDGTRLSIL.

This chain connects TRBV6-1 to TRBJ2-2, with 9 bases that match TRBD2. V lost 6 bases, J lost 7 bases, and 12 bases stayed unmatched. The CDR3 is made up of 16 amino acids. Germline CDR1 is MNHNS and CDR2 is SASEGT. This chain's CDR3 is CASSERGGRGIGELFF. CDR3 DNA: TGTGCCAGCAGCGAAAGGGGCGGGAGGGGGATCGGGGAGCTGTTTTTT.

This chain links TRBV5-1 with TRBJ2-7; maybe TRBD1 (5 bases). The CDR3 consists of 13 residues. Between the trimmed V and J ends, which lost 2 bases and 9 bases, there was a span of 15 bases. Germline loops: CDR1 SGHRS, CDR2 YFSETQ. CDR3 in amino acids: CASSFDQVGRQYF. CDR3 bases: TGCGCCAGCAGCTTCGATCAAGTGGGGCGGCAGTACTTC. The full variable domain, its missing parts supplied by reference TRBV5-1 and TRBJ2-7, is KAGVTQTPRYLIKTRGQQVTLSCSPISGHRSVSWYQQTPGQGLQFLFEYFSETQRNKGNFPGRFSGRQFSNSRSEMNVSTLELGDSALYLCASSFDQVGRQYFGPGTRLTVT.

This clone came up once. This chain links TRBV6-5 with TRBJ1-2; D is uncertain. The length of the CDR3 is 12 residues. The V end was cut by 6 bases, the J end by 8 bases, with 13 bases between. Germline lookup yields CDR1 MNHEY and CDR2 SVGAGI. CDR3 sequence reads: CASSRGSGGYTF. CDR3 DNA: TGTGCCAGCAGCCGAGGGAGTGGGGGCTACACCTTC.

The CDR3 region is CSGRDSKRAFF. The CDR3 region has the DNA TGCAGCGGACGAGACAGCAAGAGGGCTTTCTTT. This chain links TRBV29-1 with TRBJ1-1; tentatively, D is TRBD1 (5 bases). Germline lookup yields CDR1 SQVTM and CDR2 ANQGSEA. V was clipped by 7 bases and J by 11 bases, with 17 bases between them. The CDR3 covers 11 residues.

The chain combines TRBV10-3 with TRBJ2-5, with D uncertain. The CDR3 covers 13 residues. The germline gives CDR1 ENHRY, CDR2 SYGVKD. The V and J ends lost 6 bases and 4 bases respectively, with 12 bases between them. The CDR3, as DNA: TGTGCCATCAGCTATAATACGGGAGAGACCCAGTACTTC. Translated: CAISYNTGETQYF.

This sequence joins TRBV10-3 and TRBJ2-1; D may be TRBD2 (5 bases). Trimming pared 4 bases from V and 5 bases from J, leaving 9 bases between. CDR3 length: 13 residues. The germline gives CDR1 ENHRY, CDR2 SYGVKD. The CDR3 reads CAISGLADNEQFF. The CDR3 coding sequence is TGTGCCATCAGTGGTCTAGCCGACAATGAGCAGTTCTTC.

The chain is built from TRBV19 and TRBJ1-2; 12 bases map to TRBD1. This CDR3 contains 14 residues. Germline lookup yields CDR1 LNHDA and CDR2 SQIVND (reference sequence). Germline trimming cut 10 bases from V and 8 bases from J; bases unmatched to any gene: 11. The CDR3 coding sequence is TGTGCCACTCAATCGGGACAGGGGGCGTTGGGCTACACCTTC. This codes for CATQSGQGALGYTF.

The rearrangement joins TRBV7-6 to TRBJ1-1; D is undetermined. CDR3 size: 12 residues. Germline lookup yields CDR1 SGHVS and CDR2 FNYEAQ. With 5 bases removed from V and 3 bases from J, the gap between germline ends came to 7 bases. The CDR3 sequence is CASSAYDTEAFF. The CDR3 bases are TGTGCCAGCAGCGCCTATGACACTGAAGCTTTCTTT. The whole variable domain, remainder taken from reference TRBV7-6 and TRBJ1-1, is GAGVSQSPRYKVTKRGQDVALRCDPISGHVSLYWYRQALGQGPEFLTYFNYEAQQDKSGLPNDRFSAERPEGSISTLTIQRTEQRDSAMYRCASSAYDTEAFFGQGTRLTVV.

The V gene is TRBV10-3, the J gene TRBJ2-5; D is possibly TRBD2 (6 bases). This CDR3 comprises 13 residues. With 8 bases removed from V and 5 bases from J, the gap between germline ends came to 15 bases. The germline V gene encodes CDR1 ENHRY and CDR2 SYGVKD. CDR3 nucleotides: TGTGCCATCCGGGGAGGAGGTGAGGAGACCCAGTACTTC. This gives the protein CAIRGGGEETQYF.

The gene calls are TRBV10-1 and TRBJ2-5; 8 bases fit TRBD1. Trimming cost V 0 bases and J 0 bases; bases outside gene matches: 6. The CDR3 runs 17 residues. Germline assignment: CDR1 WNHNN and CDR2 SYGVQD (reference sequence). CDR3 bases: TGCGCCAGCAGTGAGTCGGACAGGGATATGTACCAAGAGACCCAGTACTTC. Its protein is CASSESDRDMYQETQYF.

CDR3 DNA sequence: TGTGCCAGCAGTGAAGCGCGGGGGGTTAGTCGGCCCCAGCATTTT. This sequence encodes CASSEARGVSRPQHF. The chain combines TRBV2 with TRBJ1-5; TRBD1 might be the D (5 bases). The CDR3 covers 15 residues. Germline-derived CDR1 and CDR2 are SNHLY and FYNNEI. V gave up 0 bases and J gave up 9 bases, with 15 bases separating them.

The chain uses TRBV6-1 and TRBJ1-2; 9 nucleotides agree with TRBD1. V shed 6 bases and J 8 bases; nucleotides not matched to a gene: 4. Germline CDR1 reads MNHNS; CDR2 reads SASEGT. This CDR3 region has 12 residues. The CDR3 bases are TGTGCCAGCAGGGGACAGGGTGGGGGCTACACCTTC. Its translation is CASRGQGGGYTF.

The V and J genes are TRBV13 and TRBJ1-1; the match to TRBD1 covers 7 bases. The V gene's germline CDR1 is PRHDT and CDR2 FYEKMQ (reference sequence). The CDR3 totals 12 residues. V lost 5 bases to trimming and J lost 8 bases; unmatched junction nucleotides: 5. CDR3 sequence (DNA): TGTGCCAGCAGCAGAGACAGGGAAGAAGCTTTCTTT. Its translation: CASSRDREEAFF.

V and J are TRBV5-1 and TRBJ2-3, with TRBD1 identical over 8 bases. V shed 3 bases and J 0 bases; nucleotides not matched to a gene: 6. CDR1 is SGHRS and CDR2 is YFSETQ in the germline V gene. The CDR3 totals 16 residues. Written as DNA, the CDR3 is TGCGCCAGCAGCTGGAGGACAGGGTCTAGCACAGATACGCAGTATTTT. It codes for CASSWRTGSSTDTQYF.

This sequence joins TRBV25-1 and TRBJ2-7; 7 nucleotides align to TRBD1. The CDR3 consists of 17 residues. In germline, CDR1 is MGHDK, CDR2 SYGVNS. Trimming cost V 5 bases and J 2 bases; bases outside gene matches: 15. The CDR3 loop is CASSWSTRDRLTYEQYF. The CDR3 DNA reads TGTGCCAGCAGTTGGTCCACAAGGGACAGACTAACCTACGAGCAGTACTTC.

The rearrangement links TRBV7-7 to TRBJ2-2, with 7 bases lining up with TRBD2. The CDR3 runs to 19 residues. V was pared by 5 bases and J by 2 bases, with 17 bases of the junction left unmatched. Germline CDR1 and CDR2: SSHAT and FNYEAQ (reference sequence). CDR3 loop: CASSARGGSPIFNTGELFF. The CDR3 DNA follows: TGTGCCAGCAGCGCGCGGGGCGGGAGTCCCATCTTCAACACCGGGGAGCTGTTTTTT. The whole variable domain, filled in from reference TRBV7-7 and TRBJ2-2, reads GAGVSQSPRYKVTKRGQDVTLRCDPISSHATLYWYQQALGQGPEFLTYFNYEAQPDKSGLPSDRFSAERPEGSISTLTIQRTEQRDSAMYRCASSARGGSPIFNTGELFFGEGSRLTVL.

The J gene is TRBJ1-2, the V gene TRBV29-1, with 7 bases lining up with TRBD1. The V segment lost 4 bases and the J segment 5 bases; nucleotides outside the gene matches: 10. Germline CDR1 is SQVTM and CDR2 is ANQGSEA. There are 14 residues in the CDR3. The CDR3 nucleotides read TGCAGCGTTGGGGTATCAGGGACAGCTTATGGCTACACCTTC. Translation gives CSVGVSGTAYGYTF.

The chain joins TRBV29-1 to TRBJ1-1; D remains unclear. Germline CDR1 reads SQVTM; CDR2 reads ANQGSEA. This CDR3 is built from 14 residues. V shed 8 bases and J shed 0 bases, with 16 bases lying between them. The CDR3 bases are TGCAGCTTTCAATCCACAGTTCTGAACACTGAAGCTTTCTTT. Protein sequence: CSFQSTVLNTEAFF.

The chain joins TRBV9 to TRBJ2-1; 7 positions match TRBD2. This CDR3 spans 15 amino acids. The V segment lost 4 bases and the J segment 6 bases; nucleotides outside the gene matches: 10. Germline CDR1 and CDR2: SGDLS and YYNGEE. For the CDR3, the DNA is TGTGCCAGCAGCCCCCCCGTGGGAGGGCGCAATGAGCAGTTCTTC. It is translated as CASSPPVGGRNEQFF.

This clone occurred once. V usage is TRBV29-1 and J usage is TRBJ1-2; D call uncertain. Germline assignment: CDR1 SQVTM and CDR2 ANQGSEA. The CDR3 covers 11 residues. The germline V and J ends were trimmed by 3 bases and 6 bases, with 8 bases remaining between them. CDR3 DNA sequence: TGCAGCGTTGACCTCCGTGATGGCTACACCTTC. This codes for CSVDLRDGYTF.

The V and J genes are TRBV6-9 and TRBJ2-2; 9 bases line up with TRBD1. V lost 0 bases, J lost 5 bases, and 4 bases stayed unmatched. The germline gives CDR1 MNHGY, CDR2 SVAAGI. The CDR3 length is 16 residues. Written as DNA, the CDR3 is TGTGCCAGCAGTTATTCGCGGGACAGGGAAACCGGGGAGCTGTTTTTT. It codes for CASSYSRDRETGELFF.

The rearrangement links TRBV6-5 to TRBJ2-7; D is perhaps TRBD2 (5 bases). Trimming took off 10 bases at V and 4 bases at J, with 14 bases between the two ends. The V gene's germline CDR1 is MNHEY and CDR2 SVGAGI. The CDR3 has 12 residues. CDR3: CATLSGRYEQYF. CDR3 DNA sequence: TGTGCCACACTAAGCGGACGGTACGAGCAGTACTTC.

This clone was detected only a few times. The chain couples TRBV9 to TRBJ2-1, with TRBD2 matching 10 bases. Trimming at V came to 4 bases and at J to 0 bases, leaving 1 base not matched to a gene. The CDR3 totals 15 residues. Germline V gives CDR1 SGDLS, CDR2 YYNGEE. The CDR3 protein is CASSPSGSSYNEQFF. CDR3 DNA: TGTGCCAGCAGCCCTAGCGGGAGCTCCTACAATGAGCAGTTCTTC.

This clone was seen only a few times. V is TRBV19 and J is TRBJ1-2; the match to TRBD1 covers 8 bases. CDR1 is LNHDA, CDR2 SQIVND, per germline (reference sequence). V gave up 2 bases and J gave up 4 bases; unmatched junction bases: 6. The CDR3 length is 15 residues. The CDR3 coding sequence is TGTGCCAGTAGTATATCCCGAGACAGGGGCTATGGCTACACCTTC. It encodes CASSISRDRGYGYTF.